This T cell receptor beta chain was identified during a study of blood T cell repertoires in COVID-19. The overall study: Acute and convalescent COVID-19 specimens originated in the United States, Italy and Spain. PBMCs, B-cell-depleted T cells, or T cells provided the cDNA or gDNA that made up the material.

In the original analysis: Cell counts per sample came from amplifying reference gene primers. Generated by immunoSEQ multiplex PCR, the TCRdb table keeps only in-frame clones and is missing some. V, J and clone size derive from that table, while D and trimming were established from the DNA sequence. Of just over 90,000 clones listed, roughly 80% are singletons. Sequenced: peripheral blood. The receptor was isolated from a human donor in a cohort sampled during active COVID-19.

The CDR3 region has the DNA TGTGCCAGCAGAAGTGCGACAGGGGGAGCTGAAAAACTGTTTTTT. Translated, it gives CASRSATGGAEKLFF. This chain joins TRBV6-5 and TRBJ1-4, with 9 bases lining up with TRBD1. This CDR3 is built from 15 residues. After removal of 6 bases from V and 7 bases from J, the junction contained 9 bases not matched to a gene. The germline gives CDR1 MNHEY, CDR2 SVGAGI.